Sequencing of this T cell receptor (beta chain) was carried out in a study of cytomegalovirus exposure and HLA in healthy donors. General observations from the study: Associated with cytomegalovirus, according to the listing, were 150 to 200 TCR beta chains.

V lost 4 bases, J lost 8 bases, and 15 bases lay in between. Germline values: CDR1 MNHEY, CDR2 SMNVEV (reference sequence). The CDR3 runs to 15 residues. A remark on this clone: The antigen is not known.

This table comes from immunoSEQ multiplex PCR, and its TCRdb copy is limited to in-frame clones, with some not included. The sample consists of fewer than 400,000 clones, nearly 90% of them appearing once. The clonotype comes from a man aged 30 to 39 in good health and CMV-seronegative. The gene calls are TRBV27 and TRBJ1-6; D not certain. The sequenced sample consisted of PBMCs. CDR3 in amino acids: CASSSPSGWDSPLHF. The CDR3 region has the DNA TGTGCCAGCAGTTCACCCTCCGGGTGGGATTCACCCCTCCACTTT.